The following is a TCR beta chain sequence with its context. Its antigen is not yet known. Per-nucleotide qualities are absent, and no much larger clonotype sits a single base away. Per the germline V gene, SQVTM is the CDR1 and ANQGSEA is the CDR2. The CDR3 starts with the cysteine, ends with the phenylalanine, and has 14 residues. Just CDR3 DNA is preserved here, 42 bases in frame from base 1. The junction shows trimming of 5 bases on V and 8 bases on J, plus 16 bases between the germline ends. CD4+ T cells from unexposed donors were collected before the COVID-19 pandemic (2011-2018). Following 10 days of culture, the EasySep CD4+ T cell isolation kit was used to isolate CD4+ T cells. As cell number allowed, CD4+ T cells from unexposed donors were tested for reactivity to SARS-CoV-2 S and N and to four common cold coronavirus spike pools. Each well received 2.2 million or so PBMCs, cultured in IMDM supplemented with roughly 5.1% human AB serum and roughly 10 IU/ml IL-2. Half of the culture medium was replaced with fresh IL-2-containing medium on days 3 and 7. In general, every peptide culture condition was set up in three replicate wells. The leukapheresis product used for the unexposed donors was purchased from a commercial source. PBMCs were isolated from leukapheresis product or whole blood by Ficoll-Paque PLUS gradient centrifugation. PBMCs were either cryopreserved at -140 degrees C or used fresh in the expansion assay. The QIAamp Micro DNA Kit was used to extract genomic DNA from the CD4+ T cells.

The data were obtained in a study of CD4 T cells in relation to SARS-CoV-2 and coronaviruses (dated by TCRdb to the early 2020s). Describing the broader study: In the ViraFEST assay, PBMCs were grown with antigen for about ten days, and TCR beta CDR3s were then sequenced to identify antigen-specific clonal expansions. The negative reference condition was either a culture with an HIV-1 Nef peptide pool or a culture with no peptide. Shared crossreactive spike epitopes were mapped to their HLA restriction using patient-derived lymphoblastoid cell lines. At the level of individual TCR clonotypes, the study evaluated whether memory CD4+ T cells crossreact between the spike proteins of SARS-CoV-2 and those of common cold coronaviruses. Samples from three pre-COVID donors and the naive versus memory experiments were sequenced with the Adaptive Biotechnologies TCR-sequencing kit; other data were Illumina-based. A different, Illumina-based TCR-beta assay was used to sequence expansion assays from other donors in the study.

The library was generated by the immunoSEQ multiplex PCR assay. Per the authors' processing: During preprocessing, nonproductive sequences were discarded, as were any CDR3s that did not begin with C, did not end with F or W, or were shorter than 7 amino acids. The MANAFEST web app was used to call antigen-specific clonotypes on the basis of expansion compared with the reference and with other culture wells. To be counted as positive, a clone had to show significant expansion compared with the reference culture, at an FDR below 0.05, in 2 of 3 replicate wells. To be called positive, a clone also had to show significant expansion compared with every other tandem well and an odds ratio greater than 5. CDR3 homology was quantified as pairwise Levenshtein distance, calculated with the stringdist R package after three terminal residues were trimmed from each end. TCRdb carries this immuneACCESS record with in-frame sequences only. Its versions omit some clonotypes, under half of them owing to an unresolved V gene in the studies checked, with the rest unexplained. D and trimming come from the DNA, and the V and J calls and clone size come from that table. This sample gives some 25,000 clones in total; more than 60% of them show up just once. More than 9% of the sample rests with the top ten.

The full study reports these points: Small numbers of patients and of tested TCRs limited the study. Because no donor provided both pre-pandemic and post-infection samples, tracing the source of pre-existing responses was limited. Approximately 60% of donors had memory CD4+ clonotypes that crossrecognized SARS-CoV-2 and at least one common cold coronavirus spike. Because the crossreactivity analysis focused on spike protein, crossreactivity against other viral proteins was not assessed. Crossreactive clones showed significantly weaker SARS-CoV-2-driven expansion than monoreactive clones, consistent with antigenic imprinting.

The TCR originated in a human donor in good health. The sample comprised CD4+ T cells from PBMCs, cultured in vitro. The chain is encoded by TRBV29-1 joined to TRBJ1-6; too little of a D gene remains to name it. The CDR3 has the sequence CSVRIGTSDSPLHF. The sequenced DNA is TGCAGCGTTAGAATAGGCACTAGCGATTCACCCCTCCACTTT.